This T cell receptor (beta chain) appears in the sequencing data of a study of T cell repertoires in cytomegalovirus infection. This clonotype was seen more than once but under ten times. One entry per CDR3 protein, called by TCRdb with MiXCR from the reads. This sample has a few hundred thousand distinct CDR3 sequences; 9% to 9.5% occur once, and the top ten carry around 4%. Germline values: CDR1 SNHLY, CDR2 FYNNEI. The CDR3 is made up of 14 amino acids. The V gene end was trimmed by 6 bases and the J gene end by 6 bases; junction bases not matched to a gene: 7. Input material: PBMCs. V usage is TRBV2 and J usage is TRBJ2-1, with TRBD1 matching over 8 bases. This clonotype was sampled from a human donor in good health (CMV status not recorded). Some clones in this sample may be carry-over from other donors' samples. CDR3 nucleotides: TGTGCCAGCAGCGGACAGGGAGGACGCAATGAGCAGTTCTTC. Translation: CASSGQGGRNEQFF. Drawing the rest from reference TRBV2 and TRBJ2-1, the complete variable domain is EPEVTQTPSHQVTQMGQEVILRCVPISNHLYFYWYRQILGQKVEFLVSFYNNEISEKSEIFDDQFSVERPDGSNFTLKIRSTKLEDSAMYFCASSGQGGRNEQFFGPGTRLTVL.